This TCR beta chain is drawn from a study of CD8+ T cells in alopecia areata. After isolation, RNA underwent reverse transcription to generate cDNA as the sequencing template. Clones were sequenced by immunoSEQ multiplex PCR, and TCRdb holds only the in-frame ones, with some missing. Counted here are 45,000 to 70,000 clones, around 96% occurring once; the ten biggest clones make up roughly 25%. Germline V gene sequence: CDR1 SGHAT, CDR2 FQNNGV. This CDR3 is built from 13 residues. V was shortened by 5 bases and J by 10 bases, with 15 bases between the two germline ends. The receptor comes from a human donor with alopecia areata. The chain has TRBV11-2 and TRBJ2-1, with D perhaps matching TRBD1 or TRBD2 (6 bases each). The starting material was CD8+ T cells sorted from blood, obtained at week 0. This CDR3 reads CASSAGWGAEQFF. The DNA for the CDR3 is TGTGCCAGCAGCGCCGGATGGGGGGCAGAGCAGTTCTTC.